These T cell receptor beta chains were read from a single sample in a study of lymphopenia after photon versus proton radiotherapy. Some clones are missing from TCRdb's copy, which holds only in-frame ones; the method was immunoSEQ multiplex PCR. This sample has 75,000 or so clones, with around 88% found just once. The sample was peripheral blood, taken from a patient treated with proton-based radiotherapy. Receptors were obtained from a man aged 55 to 70 with pancreatic cancer. Each CDR3 is given with its conserved first and last residue. Fields, in order: V gene, J gene, D gene, clone size, CDR3 protein. The D gene is left open where the match is weak. Part of the rows lack a size; the others show once, few, many or a class for expanded clones.

TRBV27	TRBJ2-7	TRBD2	-	CASSSRRLAGGTEQYF
TRBV9	TRBJ2-6	-	-	CASSVVAGSFSGANVLTF
TRBV5-8	TRBJ1-1	-	-	CASSRGQFIDTEAFF
TRBV6-1	TRBJ2-7	-	-	CAIRDPNQYEQYF
TRBV5-6	TRBJ1-3	-	-	CASSLSNRRADSGNTIYF
TRBV6-6	TRBJ2-3	-	-	CASSLPTGSGTDTQYF
TRBV9	TRBJ2-5	-	-	CASSPEGGRSETQYF
TRBV18	TRBJ2-7	-	-	CASSSDKYYEQYF
TRBV27	TRBJ2-7	-	-	CASRSSGRDEQYF
TRBV5-5	TRBJ1-5	TRBD1	few	CASSLEQGYNQPQHF
TRBV10-1	TRBJ2-2	TRBD1	-	CASSSRTGSELFF
TRBV4-1	TRBJ2-7	TRBD2	-	CASSPGLTGGYEQYF
TRBV6-6	TRBJ2-7	-	few	CASSPNTQNYEQYF
TRBV7-9	TRBJ2-3	TRBD2	few	CATEAGFTTDTQYF
TRBV5-1	TRBJ1-5	TRBD1	-	CASSFFRDRNQPQHF
TRBV5-6	TRBJ1-4	-	-	CASSAGRRVGEKLFF
TRBV5-1	TRBJ2-1	TRBD2	-	CASSHGTKGPDEQFF
TRBV5-5	TRBJ1-1	-	-	CASSSTVRNTEAFF
TRBV27	TRBJ2-4	-	-	CASSSSYAKNIQYF
TRBV11-1	TRBJ2-3	-	-	CASSSTTDTQYF
TRBV14	TRBJ2-3	TRBD2	once	CASSHPTSGRYTDTQYF
TRBV27	TRBJ1-1	-	few	CASSPRIRTEAFF
TRBV2	TRBJ1-1	-	-	CASSADGVPSF
TRBV28	TRBJ2-3	-	-	CASSLRGKTDTQYF
TRBV16	TRBJ1-2	-	once	CASSQSSVNYGYTF
TRBV6-1	TRBJ2-7	TRBD1	-	CASTLTRGQRYEQYF
TRBV11-2	TRBJ2-5	TRBD1	-	CASSSDRGLETQYF
TRBV4-3	TRBJ1-5	TRBD1	-	CASSQDVWGQTRSNQPQHF
TRBV18	TRBJ2-3	-	-	CASSPSAADTQYF
TRBV4-1	TRBJ2-7	TRBD1	once	CASSPDRVPYEQYF
TRBV6-6	TRBJ1-4	TRBD1	-	CASSYDRGTNEKLFF
TRBV18	TRBJ2-7	TRBD1	-	CASSLSGQGGEQYF
TRBV4-1	TRBJ1-1	-	-	CASSQSQTKAFF
TRBV29-1	TRBJ2-6	-	-	CSVAGRDRSSGANVLTF
TRBV7-2	TRBJ2-2	-	-	CASSLTGLAVAGELFF
TRBV20-1	TRBJ2-1	-	-	CSASKNEQFF
TRBV10-3	TRBJ2-7	-	-	CAISERNLYEQYF
TRBV30	TRBJ1-3	-	once	CAWQPVDGNTIYF
TRBV11-1	TRBJ2-5	-	-	CASSFSYQETQYF